This TCR beta chain was sequenced for a study of cytomegalovirus exposure and HLA in healthy donors. Study results and caveats: Most sequenced TCRs were rare (though some public TCRs occurred in many donors).

Points on this clone: Its antigen is not known.

Only in-frame clones appear in the TCRdb table, and some are missing; sequencing was by immunoSEQ multiplex PCR. Of 75,000 to 100,000 clones in the sample, approximately 96% are singletons; the top ten hold 0.6% to 0.85%. This CDR3 is built from 14 residues. V dropped 0 bases and J dropped 12; count of bases not matched to a gene: 6. Germline assignment: CDR1 SGHDN and CDR2 FVKESK. The sample taken for sequencing was PBMCs. This chain connects TRBV14 to TRBJ2-1; 9 nucleotides agree with TRBD2. The sequence was collected from a man between 18 and 29 years old in good health and CMV-seronegative. The CDR3 region is CASSQEGRRGGQFF. DNA of the CDR3: TGTGCCAGCAGCCAAGAAGGACGGCGGGGGGGGCAGTTCTTC.